The T cell receptor beta chain described here comes from a study of long-term antiretroviral therapy in people with HIV. Donors each had at least one pre-ART PBMC sample and at least two post-ART ones. Each HIV-infected participant was given treatment in the United States. Study findings and constraints: HIV repertoires spanned tighter CDR3 length ranges than controls did. Post-ART samples showed increased diversity that remained below transplant donor control levels.

V lost 5 bases and J lost 5, with 13 bases in between. The germline V gene encodes CDR1 MNHEY and CDR2 SMNVEV (reference sequence). The CDR3 has 13 amino acids. Remarks on this clone: Its antigen is as yet unknown.

immunoSEQ v3.0 was run at survey level. Clones were sequenced by immunoSEQ multiplex PCR, and TCRdb holds only the in-frame ones, with some missing. This table holds about 38,000 clones, roughly 80% found once. This TCR derives from a man aged 18 to 30 with HIV. Sample: unsorted PBMCs, taken 1.5 years after starting antiretroviral therapy. The chain employs TRBV27 and TRBJ2-7; D ambiguous. In DNA form, the CDR3 reads TGTGCCAGCAGTCATCGAGGAGCCCACGAGCAGTACTTC. This encodes CASSHRGAHEQYF.